Listed below are T cell receptor beta chains from one sample, sequenced in a study of breast tumors, draining lymph nodes, adjacent tissues. TCRdb re-analysed the multiplex PCR reads in MiXCR, keeping a single row per CDR3 protein. The sample lists roughly 14,000 distinct CDR3 sequences, over 45% occurring once. Sequenced sample: tumor-adjacent breast tissue. The source of these receptors is a female donor with breast cancer. Some clones in this sample may be carry-over from other donors' samples. The CDR3 runs from the conserved cysteine through the conserved F or W. The D gene is left open where the match is weak. Not all rows give a size; the values are once, few, many and, for expanded clones, a class.

V gene,clone size,D gene,J gene,CDR3 DNA,CDR3 protein
TRBV12-3/TRBV12-4,many,-,TRBJ1-1,TGTGCCAGCAGTTTAGAACTGGGATTAGCTTTCTTT,CASSLELGLAFF
TRBV6-1,-,-,TRBJ1-6,TGTGCCAGCAGTGAAGTCTGGGGCAGGGACAATTCACCCCTCCACTTT,CASSEVWGRDNSPLHF
TRBV5-1,many,TRBD1,TRBJ2-5,TGCGCCAGCAGCTCACTGACAGGGCAAGAGACCCAGTACTTC,CASSSLTGQETQYF
TRBV10-3,-,-,TRBJ1-5,TGTGCAATCAGCGACAGGATTCCGGAACAGGGTAATCAACCCCAGCATTTT,CAISDRIPEQGNQPQHF
TRBV7-9,-,-,TRBJ2-7,TGTGCCAGCAGCCCAAGATCGGACGAGCAGTACTTC,CASSPRSDEQYF
TRBV7-9,-,-,TRBJ2-7,TGTGCCAGCAGCCAAGTACACGCCTACGAGCAGTACTTC,CASSQVHAYEQYF
TRBV20-1,-,TRBD2,TRBJ2-1,TGCAGTGCTATGTGGACTAGCGGGGGGTGCTACGAGCAGTTCTTC,CSAMWTSGGCYEQFF
TRBV5-6,few,TRBD1,TRBJ1-1,TGTGCCAGCAGTGACAGGGTTTCGAACACTGAAGCTTTCTTT,CASSDRVSNTEAFF
TRBV19,many,-,TRBJ2-5,TGTGCCAGTAGCACGAGCGTCAGGGGCCCTTCCCAAGAGACCCAGTACTTC,CASSTSVRGPSQETQYF
TRBV12-5,-,-,TRBJ2-1,TGTGCTAGTGGTTTGGGTTACGGATACAATGAGCAGTTCTTC,CASGLGYGYNEQFF
TRBV7-2,-,TRBD1,TRBJ1-2,TGTGCCAGCAGCCGGACAGGGAATGGCTACACCTTC,CASSRTGNGYTF
TRBV6-2/TRBV6-3,few,TRBD1,TRBJ2-7,TGTGCCAGCAGACTAGGGGGACAGGGGGCGCGGGAGCAGTACTTC,CASRLGGQGAREQYF
TRBV20-1,-,-,TRBJ2-7,TGCAGTGCTCCTAACCAGGGAGAGAGCATGGGGCAGTACTTC,CSAPNQGESMGQYF